This is a list of T cell receptor beta chains from one sample in a study of PD-L1 blockade in urothelial cancer. Sequenced by immunoSEQ multiplex PCR; TCRdb stores in-frame clones only, minus some. The sample shows approximately 48,000 clones, roughly 85% of them seen only once. The sequencing here drew on PBMCs, taken around atezolizumab (anti-PD-L1) treatment. The source is a woman aged 55-70 years with urothelial cancer. Both conserved end residues are part of each CDR3. The D gene is left open where the match is weak. Clone size is not always given. Where it is, it says once, few, many or a class for expanded clones.

v_call: TRBV2; clone_size: .; d_call: .; j_call: TRBJ2-1; cdr3_nt: TGTGCCAGCAGTGTGGGCACCCTCGATGAGCAGTTCTTC; cdr3_aa: CASSVGTLDEQFF
v_call: TRBV4-3; clone_size: .; d_call: TRBD1; j_call: TRBJ1-1; cdr3_nt: TGCGCCAGCAGCCATGAGACTCTGGGACAGTCGAGTGGCACTGAAGCTTTCTTT; cdr3_aa: CASSHETLGQSSGTEAFF
v_call: TRBV7-9; clone_size: once; d_call: TRBD1; j_call: TRBJ1-1; cdr3_nt: TGTGCCAGCAGCCCCGACAGGGGGGGGAACACTGAAGCTTTCTTT; cdr3_aa: CASSPDRGGNTEAFF
v_call: TRBV19; clone_size: few; d_call: TRBD1; j_call: TRBJ2-2; cdr3_nt: TGTGCCAGTAACCCCTCCCGACAGGGGACCGGGGAGCTGTTTTTT; cdr3_aa: CASNPSRQGTGELFF
v_call: TRBV5-1; clone_size: .; d_call: TRBD1; j_call: TRBJ2-3; cdr3_nt: TGCGCCAGCAGCTTGGTGGGACAGGGCACAGATACGCAGTATTTT; cdr3_aa: CASSLVGQGTDTQYF
v_call: TRBV18; clone_size: .; d_call: TRBD2; j_call: TRBJ2-7; cdr3_nt: TGTGCCAGCTCACCACCGGGGGGGACCTACGAGCAGTACTTC; cdr3_aa: CASSPPGGTYEQYF
v_call: TRBV5-4; clone_size: .; d_call: TRBD2; j_call: TRBJ2-5; cdr3_nt: TGTGCCAGCAGCTTTATGACTAGCGGGGGGGGTGAGACCCAGTACTTC; cdr3_aa: CASSFMTSGGGETQYF
v_call: TRBV27; clone_size: .; d_call: TRBD1; j_call: TRBJ1-1; cdr3_nt: TGTGCCAGCAGTCCAGGGGGAACTGAAGCTTTCTTT; cdr3_aa: CASSPGGTEAFF
v_call: TRBV7-2; clone_size: .; d_call: TRBD2; j_call: TRBJ2-2; cdr3_nt: TGTGCCAGCAGGCGACTAGCGGGAGATTTTGGGATCGGGGAGCTGTTTTTT; cdr3_aa: CASRRLAGDFGIGELFF
v_call: TRBV2; clone_size: .; d_call: .; j_call: TRBJ1-2; cdr3_nt: TGTGCCAGCAGTGAATGGGCCGACAGTAACTATGGCTACACCTTC; cdr3_aa: CASSEWADSNYGYTF
v_call: TRBV10-3; clone_size: .; d_call: TRBD2; j_call: TRBJ2-1; cdr3_nt: TGTGCCATCAGTCCATCCGGGGGGGGGAATGAGCAGTTCTTC; cdr3_aa: CAISPSGGGNEQFF
v_call: TRBV7-3; clone_size: .; d_call: TRBD1; j_call: TRBJ1-1; cdr3_nt: TGTGCCAGCAGCTCGGACAGGGGGCAAGCTTTCTTT; cdr3_aa: CASSSDRGQAFF
v_call: TRBV19; clone_size: .; d_call: .; j_call: TRBJ2-1; cdr3_nt: TGTGCCAGTACCGGGTCCTACCACAATGAGCAGTTCTTC; cdr3_aa: CASTGSYHNEQFF
v_call: TRBV19; clone_size: .; d_call: .; j_call: TRBJ1-5; cdr3_nt: TGTGCCAGTAGTATCGGGTTTTACCAGCCCCAGCATTTT; cdr3_aa: CASSIGFYQPQHF
v_call: TRBV4-3; clone_size: .; d_call: TRBD2; j_call: TRBJ2-5; cdr3_nt: TGCGCCAGCAGCCATGCCGGACTAGCGGGGGGGGCAAGTGAGACCCAGTACTTC; cdr3_aa: CASSHAGLAGGASETQYF
v_call: TRBV2; clone_size: .; d_call: .; j_call: TRBJ2-2; cdr3_nt: TGTGCCAGCAGCTGGACAGTGAACACCGGGGAGCTGTTTTTT; cdr3_aa: CASSWTVNTGELFF
v_call: TRBV15; clone_size: .; d_call: TRBD1; j_call: TRBJ1-2; cdr3_nt: TGTGCCACCAGCAGAGATTTGACAGGGGCCGAGAACTATGGCTACACCTTC; cdr3_aa: CATSRDLTGAENYGYTF
v_call: TRBV19; clone_size: .; d_call: TRBD2; j_call: TRBJ2-1; cdr3_nt: TGTGCCAGTAGTATAAGGGGACTAGCGGTCCTTGGGCAGTTCTTC; cdr3_aa: CASSIRGLAVLGQFF
v_call: TRBV7-9; clone_size: .; d_call: .; j_call: TRBJ2-7; cdr3_nt: TGTGCCAGCAGCCCCGGATTTAACCGGGACGAGCAGTACTTC; cdr3_aa: CASSPGFNRDEQYF
v_call: TRBV29-1; clone_size: few; d_call: .; j_call: TRBJ1-1; cdr3_nt: TGCAGCGTTGGTGGCAGTTCCCACACTGAAGCTTTCTTT; cdr3_aa: CSVGGSSHTEAFF
v_call: TRBV6-1; clone_size: once; d_call: .; j_call: TRBJ1-1; cdr3_nt: TGTGCCAGCAGTATTGGACGGGGGGCTGAAGCTTTCTTT; cdr3_aa: CASSIGRGAEAFF
v_call: TRBV10-3; clone_size: .; d_call: .; j_call: TRBJ2-7; cdr3_nt: TGTGCCATCACGGCCTCACAGGGAAGCCACGAGCAGTACTTC; cdr3_aa: CAITASQGSHEQYF
v_call: TRBV6-4; clone_size: .; d_call: .; j_call: TRBJ1-2; cdr3_nt: TGTGCCACCTCGACAGGACTCGGCTACACCTTC; cdr3_aa: CATSTGLGYTF
v_call: TRBV5-4; clone_size: .; d_call: .; j_call: TRBJ2-1; cdr3_nt: TGTGCCAGCAGCTTGGGGGGGAGGAATGAGCAGTTCTTC; cdr3_aa: CASSLGGRNEQFF
v_call: TRBV5-3; clone_size: .; d_call: .; j_call: TRBJ2-3; cdr3_nt: TGTGCCAGAAGCTTGGTTACTAGCCCTAGCACAGATACGCAGTATTTT; cdr3_aa: CARSLVTSPSTDTQYF
v_call: TRBV6-6; clone_size: .; d_call: TRBD1; j_call: TRBJ2-7; cdr3_nt: TGTGCCAGCAGTTACCTTGGACAGGACTACGAGCAGTACTTC; cdr3_aa: CASSYLGQDYEQYF
v_call: TRBV5-6; clone_size: .; d_call: .; j_call: TRBJ2-5; cdr3_nt: TGTGCCAGCAGCTTTACAGGGTACCGAGAGACCCAGTACTTC; cdr3_aa: CASSFTGYRETQYF
v_call: TRBV19; clone_size: .; d_call: TRBD1; j_call: TRBJ1-3; cdr3_nt: TGTGCCAGTAGTGCCGCGACAGGGGGCGCTGGAAACACCATATATTTT; cdr3_aa: CASSAATGGAGNTIYF
v_call: TRBV25-1; clone_size: .; d_call: .; j_call: TRBJ2-7; cdr3_nt: TGTGCCAGCAGTGAAGCAGGGTATTACGAGCAGTACTTC; cdr3_aa: CASSEAGYYEQYF
v_call: TRBV5-1; clone_size: .; d_call: TRBD1; j_call: TRBJ2-7; cdr3_nt: TGCGCCAGCAGCTTGGAGGGGGCCGAGCAGTACTTC; cdr3_aa: CASSLEGAEQYF
v_call: TRBV4-1; clone_size: .; d_call: TRBD1; j_call: TRBJ1-3; cdr3_nt: TGCGCCAGCAGCCAAGTAGATCTGGGGACAGGGGTTTTGGCTGGAAACACCATATATTTT; cdr3_aa: CASSQVDLGTGVLAGNTIYF
v_call: TRBV7-2; clone_size: .; d_call: TRBD2; j_call: TRBJ2-7; cdr3_nt: TGTGCCAGCAGCTTAGCGGGGGGGAGCTCCTACGAGCAGTACTTC; cdr3_aa: CASSLAGGSSYEQYF
v_call: TRBV6-5; clone_size: once; d_call: .; j_call: TRBJ2-7; cdr3_nt: TGTGCCAGCAGTTACCGGGACTCACGGGGCGAGCAGTACTTC; cdr3_aa: CASSYRDSRGEQYF
v_call: TRBV5-1; clone_size: .; d_call: TRBD2; j_call: TRBJ2-3; cdr3_nt: TGCGCCAGCAGCTTGGCCGGGGGGGTGGGCACAGATACGCAGTATTTT; cdr3_aa: CASSLAGGVGTDTQYF
v_call: TRBV6-4; clone_size: .; d_call: .; j_call: TRBJ2-2; cdr3_nt: TGTGCCAGCAGACAGGGGAACACCGGGGAGCTGTTTTTT; cdr3_aa: CASRQGNTGELFF
v_call: TRBV19; clone_size: once; d_call: .; j_call: TRBJ1-4; cdr3_nt: TGTGCCAGTAGTTTCACAGGGATTAATGAAAAACTGTTTTTT; cdr3_aa: CASSFTGINEKLFF
v_call: TRBV27; clone_size: .; d_call: TRBD1; j_call: TRBJ1-2; cdr3_nt: TGTGCCAGCAGTTTTGGACAGGGCTATGGCTACACCTTC; cdr3_aa: CASSFGQGYGYTF
v_call: TRBV5-8; clone_size: .; d_call: .; j_call: TRBJ1-1; cdr3_nt: TGTGCCAGCAGCTCCCGGGGGGGTCCCACTGAAGCTTTCTTT; cdr3_aa: CASSSRGGPTEAFF
v_call: TRBV14; clone_size: .; d_call: .; j_call: TRBJ2-7; cdr3_nt: TGTGCCAGCAGCCACCCGAGCTCCTACGAGCAGTACTTC; cdr3_aa: CASSHPSSYEQYF
v_call: TRBV19; clone_size: .; d_call: .; j_call: TRBJ2-1; cdr3_nt: TGTGCCAGTAGTATAACCGCGGGGCGGGATGAGCAGTTCTTC; cdr3_aa: CASSITAGRDEQFF